The clone carrying this TCR beta chain turned up a few times. This sample also contains other DNA sequences that code for the same CDR3. This record comes from a study of CD8+ T cells in alopecia areata. As the sequencing template, cDNA was produced by extracting RNA and reverse transcribing it. The assay was immunoSEQ multiplex PCR, and TCRdb's table has in-frame clones only and misses some. The data contain 110,000 or so clones, approximately 59% of them singletons. This TCR was recovered from a human donor in good health. Sequencing was carried out using CD8+ T cells sorted from blood.

For the CDR3, the DNA is TGTGCCAGCAGTTTACCCTCCCAGGGGCCTCTGGAACTGTTTTTT. This sequence encodes CASSLPSQGPLELFF. The V and J genes are TRBV28 and TRBJ1-4; TRBD1 is a possible D gene (6 bases). The CDR3 contains 15 residues. The V end was cut by 2 bases, the J end by 12 bases, with 19 bases between. Per germline, CDR1 MDHEN and CDR2 SYDVKM.